This T cell receptor (beta chain) is from a study of shared T cell receptors in the human thymus. Some clones are missing from TCRdb's copy, which holds only in-frame ones; the method was immunoSEQ multiplex PCR. The table lists over 450,000 clones, 75% to 80% of them singletons, with roughly 0.013% in the top ten. The CDR3 is made up of 16 amino acids. The germline V and J ends were trimmed by 0 bases and 0 bases, with 12 bases remaining between them. Germline values: CDR1 GTSNPN, CDR2 SVGIG (reference sequence). The same data also contributed to another study, on human thymus T cells. That study adds: The source of the thymus tissue was resections taken during corrective heart surgery. Thymic and blood repertoires seemed to show skewed V and J gene use. Related research found strongly overlapping thymic repertoires in unrelated individuals.

Sequencing input: thymocytes. The V gene is TRBV30, the J gene TRBJ1-5, with D perhaps matching TRBD1 (6 bases). The sequence was obtained from a boy in the first two years of life with a congenital heart defect. The CDR3 is CAWSVPRGDSNQPQHF. CDR3 in DNA: TGTGCCTGGAGTGTACCCAGGGGAGATAGCAATCAGCCCCAGCATTTT.